A selection of T cell receptor beta chains follows, all from one sample in a study of blood T cells in healthy people across ages. From the 5' RACE reads, TCRdb called clonotypes with MiXCR, one entry per CDR3 protein. The repertoire holds some 780,000 distinct CDR3 sequences, with roughly three fifths as singletons. The specimen was blood. These receptors all stem from a man aged 35 to 55 in good health. Both conserved end residues are part of each CDR3. A D gene is named only where the DNA matches it firmly. A row's size may be missing; if present it is once, few, many or a size class.

V: TRBV6-5; D: TRBD1; J: TRBJ2-3; size: once; CDR3: CASSYTTGIDTQYF; DNA: TGTGCCAGCAGTTACACGACAGGGATAGATACGCAGTATTTT
V: TRBV3-1; D: TRBD1; J: TRBJ2-3; size: .; CDR3: CASSQTGTGDMDTQYF; DNA: TGTGCCAGCAGCCAAACCGGGACAGGGGATATGGATACGCAGTATTTT
V: TRBV28; D: TRBD1; J: TRBJ1-2; size: .; CDR3: CASSPARTGLRGYTF; DNA: TGTGCCAGCAGTCCGGCCCGGACAGGACTGCGGGGCTACACCTTC
V: TRBV4-3; D: TRBD1; J: TRBJ1-2; size: .; CDR3: CASSQDWATGTGYGYTF; DNA: TGCGCCAGCAGCCAAGATTGGGCGACAGGGACTGGCTATGGCTACACCTTC
V: TRBV20-1; D: .; J: TRBJ1-5; size: .; CDR3: CSATDDNGLKPQHF; DNA: TGCAGTGCTACCGATGACAACGGGCTTAAGCCCCAGCATTTT
V: TRBV5-5; D: .; J: TRBJ2-5; size: .; CDR3: CASSADSIYQETQYF; DNA: TGTGCCAGCAGCGCGGACAGTATCTACCAAGAGACCCAGTACTTC
V: TRBV6-2/TRBV6-3; D: TRBD2; J: TRBJ2-4; size: .; CDR3: CASSYQLAGLGEQYF; DNA: TGTGCCAGCAGTTACCAACTAGCGGGATTAGGAGAGCAGTACTTC
V: TRBV7-2; D: TRBD2; J: TRBJ2-7; size: few; CDR3: CASSPAWTSGDYEQYF; DNA: TGTGCCAGCAGCCCAGCATGGACTAGCGGCGACTACGAGCAGTACTTC
V: TRBV20-1; D: .; J: TRBJ2-1; size: .; CDR3: CSARDPRDREQFF; DNA: TGCAGTGCCCGAGACCCCCGGGATCGAGAGCAGTTCTTC
V: TRBV29-1; D: .; J: TRBJ2-3; size: few; CDR3: CSVAPGLVEDTQYF; DNA: TGCAGCGTTGCCCCGGGCCTCGTAGAAGATACGCAGTATTTT
V: TRBV6-5; D: .; J: TRBJ1-2; size: .; CDR3: CASTERFNYGYTF; DNA: TGTGCCAGCACGGAGAGATTTAACTATGGCTACACCTTC
V: TRBV27; D: .; J: TRBJ2-7; size: few; CDR3: CASSFWGYEQYF; DNA: TGTGCCAGCAGTTTTTGGGGATACGAGCAGTACTTC
V: TRBV12-3/TRBV12-4; D: TRBD1; J: TRBJ2-7; size: few; CDR3: CASSLIPGQVNYYEQYF; DNA: TGTGCCAGCAGTTTAATCCCGGGACAGGTGAACTACTACGAGCAGTACTTC
V: TRBV20-1; D: .; J: TRBJ2-3; size: .; CDR3: CSAGDYQGPTDTQYF; DNA: TGCAGTGCGGGAGATTACCAGGGGCCCACAGATACGCAGTATTTT
V: TRBV11-3; D: .; J: TRBJ1-1; size: few; CDR3: CASRSQGRDTEAFF; DNA: TGTGCCAGCAGGTCACAGGGACGGGACACTGAAGCTTTCTTT
V: TRBV7-2; D: .; J: TRBJ2-4; size: .; CDR3: CASSPQGYIQYF; DNA: TGTGCCAGCAGCCCTCAGGGTTACATTCAGTACTTC
V: TRBV21-1; D: .; J: TRBJ2-7; size: .; CDR3: CASSKTSRLAGVYEQYF; DNA: TGTGCCAGCAGCAAAACATCGCGGCTAGCGGGGGTCTACGAGCAGTACTTC
V: TRBV10-3; D: TRBD2; J: TRBJ2-3; size: many; CDR3: CAISVRLAGETREDTQYF; DNA: TGTGCCATCAGTGTCAGGCTAGCGGGAGAGACCCGGGAGGATACGCAGTATTTT
V: TRBV25-1; D: .; J: TRBJ2-2; size: .; CDR3: CASRQDYTGELFF; DNA: TGTGCCAGCAGGCAGGACTACACCGGGGAGCTGTTTTTT
V: TRBV27; D: TRBD1; J: TRBJ2-3; size: .; CDR3: CASSFVGGQGVTDTQYF; DNA: TGTGCCAGCAGTTTCGTAGGGGGACAGGGTGTCACAGATACGCAGTATTTT
V: TRBV20-1; D: .; J: TRBJ2-5; size: .; CDR3: CSARSGANIETQYF; DNA: TGCAGTGCTAGATCGGGAGCTAATATTGAGACCCAGTACTTC
V: TRBV28; D: .; J: TRBJ2-5; size: .; CDR3: CASTQAGGGETQYF; DNA: TGTGCCAGCACCCAGGCCGGGGGTGGGGAGACCCAGTACTTC